The 30 T cell receptor beta chains reported below all come from one sample, sequenced in a study of T-cell reconstitution after alpha-beta-depleted transplantation in children. The library targeted TCRbeta and was prepared with unique molecular identifiers. TCRdb reanalysed the PCR reads using MiXCR and keeps one entry per CDR3 protein. In the table there are about 240,000 distinct CDR3 sequences, more than 10% of which are singletons. The sequencing used PBMCs from the stem cell graft donor, collected from the stem cell graft. These receptor sequences come from a human donor who donated a stem cell graft to a child with acute lymphoblastic leukemia.

Of note for this clonotype: This could be a read error, since a much larger clone is one nucleotide away. The chain carries TRBV12-3 or TRBV12-4 and TRBJ2-4; D is perhaps TRBD1 (6 bases). CDR3 length: 14 amino acids. The CDR3 reads CASRLRGVKNSQYF. CDR3 DNA: TGTGCCAGCAGACTCAGGGGAGTCAAAAACAGTCAGTACTTC.

This clonotype was recorded many times. The genes are TRBV20-1 and TRBJ2-1; 10 bases line up with TRBD2. With V trimmed by 4 bases and J by 4 bases, 10 bases remained unmatched. This CDR3 has 16 residues. Germline CDR1 DFQATT, CDR2 SNEGSKA (reference sequence). In DNA, the CDR3 is TGCAGTGCTATAAGTCCCGGGACTAGCGAGTACAATGAGCAGTTCTTC. Translated: CSAISPGTSEYNEQFF.

There are many counts of this clonotype. The V call is TRBV7-2, the J call TRBJ2-5; no reliable D call. Trimming stripped 1 base from V and 3 bases from J, with 9 bases between. CDR1 SGHTA and CDR2 FQGNSA come from the germline V gene. The CDR3 contains 14 residues. CDR3 sequence (DNA): TGTGCCAGCAGCTTAGAATCGTTTAAAGAGACCCAGTACTTC. As protein: CASSLESFKETQYF.

This clonotype was seen many times. The chain combines TRBV27 with TRBJ2-1; unclear D gene. Germline V CDR1 and CDR2: MNHEY, SMNVEV (reference sequence). This CDR3 has 14 residues. V was pared by 3 bases and J by 6 bases, with 12 bases between. CDR3 in DNA: TGTGCCAGCAGTTTCCCCGGGTCTCTCAATGAGCAGTTCTTC. This encodes CASSFPGSLNEQFF.

This clonotype was detected ten times or more. The chain couples TRBV4-3 to TRBJ1-2; 10 positions agree with TRBD1. The germline CDR1 and CDR2 sequences are LGHNA and YSLEER. There are 15 residues in the CDR3. The trim removed 1 base at V and 2 bases at J, leaving 1 base unmatched. The CDR3 loop reads CASSQADRGNYGYTF. As DNA, the CDR3 is TGCGCCAGCAGCCAAGCGGACAGGGGGAACTATGGCTACACCTTC.

This clonotype was counted many times. The V gene is TRBV2, the J gene TRBJ2-3; TRBD1 agrees at 9 bases. The length of the CDR3 is 15 residues. CDR1 is SNHLY and CDR2 is FYNNEI in the germline V gene. Unmatched junction bases numbered 10, after V lost 6 bases and J lost 6 bases. The CDR3 protein is CASRLKQGAKDTQYF. In DNA, the CDR3 is TGTGCCAGCAGGTTAAAACAGGGGGCGAAGGATACGCAGTATTTT. Filled out from reference TRBV2 and TRBJ2-3, the complete variable domain reads EPEVTQTPSHQVTQMGQEVILRCVPISNHLYFYWYRQILGQKVEFLVSFYNNEISEKSEIFDDQFSVERPDGSNFTLKIRSTKLEDSAMYFCASRLKQGAKDTQYFGPGTRLTVL.

This clonotype was seen at least ten times. The J gene is TRBJ1-4, the V gene TRBV5-1; D is ambiguous. The CDR3 contains 15 residues. V lost 3 bases and J lost 8, with 17 bases in between. Germline assignment: CDR1 SGHRS and CDR2 YFSETQ. The CDR3 DNA sequence: TGCGCCAGCAGCTCCTCCCCAACCGCCGGGGAAAAACTGTTTTTT. Its protein product is CASSSSPTAGEKLFF.

This clonotype was counted many times. This chain connects TRBV5-1 to TRBJ1-4, with 8 nucleotides matching TRBD1. The V gene end was trimmed by 0 bases and the J gene end by 7 bases; junction bases not matched to a gene: 8. CDR1 SGHRS and CDR2 YFSETQ come from the germline V gene. The CDR3 length is 16 residues. The CDR3 DNA sequence: TGCGCCAGCAGCTTGGCCCCCGGGACAGGCTTTGAAAAACTGTTTTTT. Encoded protein: CASSLAPGTGFEKLFF.

This clonotype appeared many times. The chain carries TRBV6-1 and TRBJ2-5, with D maybe TRBD2 (6 bases). Trimming left V 11 bases short and J 4 bases short, with 14 bases between. Germline lookup yields CDR1 MNHNS and CDR2 SASEGT. The CDR3 is made up of 12 amino acids. CDR3 in DNA: TGTGCCTCCCCGGCGGGGAGAGAGACCCAGTACTTC. It is translated as CASPAGRETQYF.

This clonotype was seen at least ten times. The chain links TRBV7-2 to TRBJ2-3, with 8 bases aligning to TRBD2. The V segment lost 2 bases and the J segment 2 bases; nucleotides outside the gene matches: 6. From germline, CDR1 is SGHTA and CDR2 FQGNSA. CDR3 length: 16 residues. Written as DNA, the CDR3 is TGTGCCAGCAGCTTAATGCCAGCGGGGGACACAGATACGCAGTATTTT. Its translation: CASSLMPAGDTDTQYF.

This clonotype was counted many times. This sequence joins TRBV7-9 and TRBJ2-3, with 8 positions matching TRBD2. In germline, CDR1 is SEHNR, CDR2 FQNEAQ (reference sequence). This CDR3 spans 14 amino acids. V lost 6 bases, J lost 6 bases, and 8 bases stayed unmatched. The CDR3 spells CASSRAGVTDTQYF. CDR3 coding DNA: TGTGCCAGCAGTCGAGCGGGAGTGACTGATACGCAGTATTTT.

This clonotype was detected ten times or more. V and J are TRBV20-1 and TRBJ1-6; possibly TRBD1 for D (5 bases). The CDR3 has 11 residues. From germline, CDR1 is DFQATT and CDR2 SNEGSKA (reference sequence). Trimming removed 5 bases from V and 12 bases from J, with 11 bases in between. CDR3 DNA sequence: TGCAGTGCTGGTGGGAGGGGACCCCTCCACTTT. Amino acid sequence: CSAGGRGPLHF.

There are many counts of this clonotype. V gene TRBV5-1 combines with J gene TRBJ1-1; unclear D gene. This CDR3 comprises 12 residues. Trimming took 0 bases from V and 11 from J, leaving 11 bases between them. Germline-derived CDR1 and CDR2 are SGHRS and YFSETQ. CDR3 sequence: CASSLDRTTAFF. CDR3 in DNA: TGCGCCAGCAGCTTGGACCGCACGACGGCTTTCTTT.

This clonotype was seen many times. The rearrangement links TRBV27 to TRBJ2-1; D is unclear. Germline-derived CDR1 and CDR2 are MNHEY and SMNVEV (reference sequence). V lost 3 bases and J lost 0, with 9 bases in between. This CDR3 has 15 residues. CDR3 protein: CASSLSLNSYNEQFF. For the CDR3, the DNA is TGTGCCAGCAGTTTGTCGTTGAACTCCTACAATGAGCAGTTCTTC.

This clonotype was seen repeatedly, ten times or more. The chain links TRBV2 to TRBJ1-5, with D perhaps matching TRBD1 (5 bases). V lost 4 bases and J 6 bases, leaving 10 bases between the germline ends. CDR1 and CDR2 (germline): SNHLY, FYNNEI. The CDR3 consists of 13 residues. DNA for the CDR3: TGTGCCAGCAGTGGAACAGGCGGTCAGCCCCAGCATTTT. It yields the protein CASSGTGGQPQHF.

This clonotype has ten or more counts. The gene calls are TRBV4-3 and TRBJ2-1, with D unclear. The ends were cut back, 0 bases at V and 6 bases at J, with 6 bases in the middle. Germline V gene lookup returns CDR1 LGHNA and CDR2 YSLEER. CDR3 length: 13 amino acids. Here the CDR3 reads CASSQDRINEQFF. CDR3 nucleotide sequence: TGCGCCAGCAGCCAAGATCGGATCAATGAGCAGTTCTTC.

This clonotype showed up many times. This chain connects TRBV5-6 to TRBJ2-5; 8 bases are shared with TRBD2. The CDR3 consists of 14 residues. Trimming cost V 0 bases and J 5 bases; bases outside gene matches: 3. Germline CDR1 reads SGHDT; CDR2 reads YYEEEE. CDR3 sequence (DNA): TGTGCCAGCAGCTTGGAGGCTAGCGGGGAGACCCAGTACTTC. Its protein is CASSLEASGETQYF.

Comments on this clonotype: A read error may explain this, as a much larger clone is one base away. V is TRBV20-1 and J is TRBJ2-3; the D is unclear. This CDR3 region has 15 residues. Germline CDR1 is DFQATT and CDR2 is SNEGSKA (reference sequence). Trimming removed 3 bases from V and 0 bases from J, with 13 bases in between. The CDR3 here is CSARVDGFSTDTQYF. The CDR3 DNA sequence: TGCAGTGCTAGGGTTGACGGATTTAGCACAGATACGCAGTATTTT.

This clonotype has at least ten counts. This sequence joins TRBV7-9 and TRBJ1-2; a possible D gene is TRBD1 (6 bases). This CDR3 contains 13 residues. V was shortened by 1 base and J by 8 bases, with 11 bases between the two germline ends. From germline, CDR1 is SEHNR and CDR2 FQNEAQ (reference sequence). This chain's CDR3 is CASSLGGGNGYTF. In DNA form, the CDR3 reads TGTGCCAGCAGCTTAGGAGGGGGTAACGGCTACACCTTC.

This clonotype appeared many times. V gene TRBV2 combines with J gene TRBJ1-1; D not certain. This CDR3 has 12 residues. Trimming shortened V by 4 bases and J by 9 bases, and 12 bases separated the two germline ends. Germline CDR1 and CDR2: SNHLY and FYNNEI. This CDR3 is CASSGTIGQAFF. For the CDR3, the DNA is TGTGCCAGCAGTGGAACGATAGGCCAAGCTTTCTTT. The complete variable domain, with remaining parts taken from reference TRBV2 and TRBJ1-1, reads EPEVTQTPSHQVTQMGQEVILRCVPISNHLYFYWYRQILGQKVEFLVSFYNNEISEKSEIFDDQFSVERPDGSNFTLKIRSTKLEDSAMYFCASSGTIGQAFFGQGTRLTVV.

The chain recombines TRBV9 with TRBJ2-7; D is uncertain. Germline CDR1 SGDLS, CDR2 YYNGEE. The CDR3 extends over 13 amino acids. V lost 4 bases to trimming and J lost 3 bases, with 11 bases between them. CDR3 residues: CASSPEAVYEQYF. DNA of the CDR3: TGTGCCAGCAGCCCCGAGGCGGTCTACGAGCAGTACTTC.

The table lists this clonotype with a count of one. Possible read error: a much larger clone is one base away. This chain links TRBV7-8 with TRBJ2-5; D call uncertain. This CDR3 has 15 residues. Germline CDR1 and CDR2: SGHVS and FQNEAQ. CDR3 sequence: CTSSLRDGLFETQYF. In DNA form, the CDR3 reads TGTACCAGCAGCCTTAGAGACGGGCTTTTTGAGACCCAGTACTTC.

This clonotype was recorded at least ten times. The chain carries TRBV12-3 or TRBV12-4 and TRBJ2-5, with D unclear. The V end lost 3 bases, the J end lost 5 bases, and 7 bases lay between the germline ends. The CDR3 has 12 residues. CDR3 loop: CASSFAGETQYF. CDR3 sequence (DNA): TGTGCCAGCAGTTTTGCTGGCGAGACCCAGTACTTC.

In this sample, this clonotype turned up many times. The chain links TRBV27 to TRBJ2-2; D ambiguous. CDR1 is MNHEY and CDR2 is SMNVEV in the germline V gene (reference sequence). This CDR3 contains 15 residues. Trimming removed 2 bases from V and 0 bases from J, with 7 bases in between. The CDR3 sequence is CASSLLGPNTGELFF. Here the CDR3 DNA reads TGTGCCAGCAGTTTACTAGGACCGAACACCGGGGAGCTGTTTTTT.

This clonotype was seen many times. V is TRBV7-6 and J is TRBJ2-7; no clear D gene. Trimming cost V 1 base and J 6 bases, with 16 bases left between them. CDR1 is SGHVS and CDR2 is FNYEAQ in the germline V gene. The CDR3 covers 15 residues. CDR3 loop: CASSLGQKNLREQYF. The DNA of the CDR3 is TGTGCCAGCAGCTTAGGGCAGAAAAACCTACGCGAGCAGTACTTC.

The V call is TRBV6-5, the J call TRBJ1-2; weak D call: TRBD1 (5 bases). Germline V gene data show CDR1 as MNHEY and CDR2 as SVGAGI. The CDR3 is 14 amino acids. Trimming shortened V by 2 bases and J by 6 bases, and 13 bases separated the two germline ends. In DNA, the CDR3 is TGTGCCAGCAGTTACGCGCGGCCGGGGGATGGCTACACCTTC. This translates into CASSYARPGDGYTF.

In its sample, this clonotype was seen many times. The CDR3 here is CSVEGYSSYNEQFF. The CDR3 bases are TGCAGCGTTGAAGGCTATAGCTCCTACAATGAGCAGTTCTTC. The chain couples TRBV29-1 to TRBJ2-1; D gene unclear. CDR1 and CDR2 from the germline V gene are SQVTM and ANQGSEA. The CDR3 has 14 amino acids. V dropped 1 base and J dropped 0 bases, with 7 bases sitting between them.

There are many counts of this clonotype. The DNA for the CDR3 is TGTGCCAGAATTCGACTAGCGGATACGCAGTATTTT. This encodes CARIRLADTQYF. The genes are TRBV2 and TRBJ2-3; 8 bases map to TRBD2. Trimming cost V 9 bases and J 6 bases; bases outside gene matches: 5. CDR1 and CDR2 from the germline V gene are SNHLY and FYNNEI. The CDR3 spans 12 residues.

This clonotype was counted many times. The chain has TRBV20-1 and TRBJ2-1; a weak D match, TRBD1 (6 bases). Germline V gene lookup returns CDR1 DFQATT and CDR2 SNEGSKA (reference sequence). This CDR3 comprises 13 residues. The V end was cut by 5 bases, the J end by 2 bases, with 10 bases between. The DNA of the CDR3 is TGCAGTGCTGCCGGGACACCCTACAATGAGCAGTTCTTC. Encoded protein: CSAAGTPYNEQFF.

The CDR3 coding sequence is TGTGCCAGCTCACCGGTGGGGGGTGGGGGCACTGAAGCTTTCTTT. Translation gives CASSPVGGGGTEAFF. The V and J genes are TRBV18 and TRBJ1-1, with a possible D match to TRBD1 (5 bases). Trimming cost V 3 bases and J 4 bases, with 15 bases left between them. The CDR3 contains 15 residues. From germline, CDR1 is KGHSH and CDR2 LQKENI.